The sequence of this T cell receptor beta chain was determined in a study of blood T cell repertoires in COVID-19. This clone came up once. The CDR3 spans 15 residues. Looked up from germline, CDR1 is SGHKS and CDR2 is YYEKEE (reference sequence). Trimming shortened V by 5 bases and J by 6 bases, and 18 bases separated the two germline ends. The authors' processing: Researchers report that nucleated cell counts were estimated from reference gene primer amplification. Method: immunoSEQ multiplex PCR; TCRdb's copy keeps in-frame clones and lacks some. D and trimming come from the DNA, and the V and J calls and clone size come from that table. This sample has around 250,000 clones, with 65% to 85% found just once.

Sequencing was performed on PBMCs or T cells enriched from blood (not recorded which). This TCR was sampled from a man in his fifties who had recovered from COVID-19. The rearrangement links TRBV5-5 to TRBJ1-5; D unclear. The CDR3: CASRTGLRVGQPQHF. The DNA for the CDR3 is TGTGCCAGCAGAACGGGGTTGAGGGTTGGTCAGCCCCAGCATTTT.